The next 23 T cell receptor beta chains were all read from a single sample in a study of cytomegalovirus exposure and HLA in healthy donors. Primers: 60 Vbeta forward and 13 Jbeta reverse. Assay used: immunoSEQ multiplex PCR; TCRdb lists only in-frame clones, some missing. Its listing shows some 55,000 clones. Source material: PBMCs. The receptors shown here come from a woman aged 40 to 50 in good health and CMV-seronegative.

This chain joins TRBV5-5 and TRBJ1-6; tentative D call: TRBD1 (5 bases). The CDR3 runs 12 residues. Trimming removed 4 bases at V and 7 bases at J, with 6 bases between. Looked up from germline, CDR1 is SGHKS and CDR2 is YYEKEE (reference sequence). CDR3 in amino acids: CASSRQNSPLHF. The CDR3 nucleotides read TGTGCCAGCAGCCGACAGAATTCACCCCTCCACTTT.

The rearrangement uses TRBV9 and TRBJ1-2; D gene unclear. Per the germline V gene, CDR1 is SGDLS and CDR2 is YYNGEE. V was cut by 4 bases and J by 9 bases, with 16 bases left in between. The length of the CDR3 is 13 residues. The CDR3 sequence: CASSRLTLASYTF. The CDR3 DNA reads TGTGCCAGCAGCCGCCTGACACTAGCGAGCTACACCTTC.

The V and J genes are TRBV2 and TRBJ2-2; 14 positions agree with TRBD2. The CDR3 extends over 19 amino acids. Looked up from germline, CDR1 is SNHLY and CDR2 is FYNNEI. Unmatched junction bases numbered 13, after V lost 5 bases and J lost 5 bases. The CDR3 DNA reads TGTGCCAGCAGTCACAGAAAGGGACTAGCGGGAGTGTCTACCGGGGAGCTGTTTTTT. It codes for CASSHRKGLAGVSTGELFF.

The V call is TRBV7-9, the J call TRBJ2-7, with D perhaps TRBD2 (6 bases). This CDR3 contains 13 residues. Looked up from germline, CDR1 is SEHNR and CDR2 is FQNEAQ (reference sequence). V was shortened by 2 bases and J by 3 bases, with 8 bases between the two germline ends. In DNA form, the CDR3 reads TGTGCCAGCAGCTTAACTAGCATCTACGAGCAGTACTTC. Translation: CASSLTSIYEQYF.

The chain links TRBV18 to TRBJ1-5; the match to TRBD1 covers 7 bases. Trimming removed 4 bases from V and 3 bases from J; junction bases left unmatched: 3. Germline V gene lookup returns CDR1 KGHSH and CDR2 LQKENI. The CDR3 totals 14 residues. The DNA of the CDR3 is TGTGCCAGCTCACTAGGACAGGCCAATCAGCCCCAGCATTTT. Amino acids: CASSLGQANQPQHF.

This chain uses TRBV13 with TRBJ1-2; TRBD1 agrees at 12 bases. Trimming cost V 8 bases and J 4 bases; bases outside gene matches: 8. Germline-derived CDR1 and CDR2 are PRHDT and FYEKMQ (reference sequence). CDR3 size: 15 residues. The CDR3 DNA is TGTGCCAGCGGGGAGGGACAGGGGGCAGGCTATGGCTACACCTTC. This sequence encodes CASGEGQGAGYGYTF.

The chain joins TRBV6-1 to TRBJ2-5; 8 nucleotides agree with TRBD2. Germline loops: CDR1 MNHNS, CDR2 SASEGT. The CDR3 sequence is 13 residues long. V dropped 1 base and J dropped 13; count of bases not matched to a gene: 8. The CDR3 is CASSEEISGLAYF. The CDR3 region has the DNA TGTGCCAGCAGTGAAGAAATTTCAGGACTAGCGTACTTC.

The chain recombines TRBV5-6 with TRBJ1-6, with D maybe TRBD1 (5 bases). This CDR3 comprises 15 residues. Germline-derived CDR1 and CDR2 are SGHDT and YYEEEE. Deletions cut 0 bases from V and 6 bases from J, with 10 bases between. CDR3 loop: CASSLVQGFNSPLHF. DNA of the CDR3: TGTGCCAGCAGCTTGGTGCAGGGATTTAATTCACCCCTCCACTTT. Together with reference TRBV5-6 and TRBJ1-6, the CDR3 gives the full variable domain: DAGVTQSPTHLIKTRGQQVTLRCSPKSGHDTVSWYQQALGQGPQFIFQYYEEEERQRGNFPDRFSGHQFPNYSSELNVNALLLGDSALYLCASSLVQGFNSPLHFGNGTRLTVT.

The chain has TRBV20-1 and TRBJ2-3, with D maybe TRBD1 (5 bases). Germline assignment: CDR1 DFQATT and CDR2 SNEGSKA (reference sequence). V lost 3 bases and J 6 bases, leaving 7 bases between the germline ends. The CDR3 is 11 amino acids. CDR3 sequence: CSASRVDTQYF. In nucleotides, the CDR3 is TGCAGTGCTAGCAGGGTGGATACGCAGTATTTT.

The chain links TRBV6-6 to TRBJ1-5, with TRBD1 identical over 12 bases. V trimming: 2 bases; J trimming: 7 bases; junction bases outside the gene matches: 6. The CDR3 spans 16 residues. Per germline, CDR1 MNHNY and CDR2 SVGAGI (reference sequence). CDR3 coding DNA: TGTGCCAGCAGTTACACGCGGGACAGGGGGCAGCAGCCCCAGCATTTT. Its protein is CASSYTRDRGQQPQHF.

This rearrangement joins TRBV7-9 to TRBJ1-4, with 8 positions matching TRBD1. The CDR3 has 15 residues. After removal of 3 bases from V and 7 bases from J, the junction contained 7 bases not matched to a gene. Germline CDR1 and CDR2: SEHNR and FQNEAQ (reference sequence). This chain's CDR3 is CASSFDGTGSEKLFF. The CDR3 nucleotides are TGTGCCAGCAGCTTCGACGGGACAGGCAGTGAAAAACTGTTTTTT.

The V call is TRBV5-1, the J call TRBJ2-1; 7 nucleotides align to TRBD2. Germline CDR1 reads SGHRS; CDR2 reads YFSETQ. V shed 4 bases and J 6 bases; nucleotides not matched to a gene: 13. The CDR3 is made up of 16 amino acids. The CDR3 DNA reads TGCGCCAGCAGCCTGGGGGGGGATCCGGAGGTCAATGAGCAGTTCTTC. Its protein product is CASSLGGDPEVNEQFF.

In nucleotides, the CDR3 is TGTGCCAGCAGCGATACAGCTTGGAATGGCTACACCTTC. Amino acid sequence: CASSDTAWNGYTF. The chain is built from TRBV7-8 and TRBJ1-2; D ambiguous. The V end lost 5 bases, the J end lost 6 bases, and 13 bases lay between the germline ends. CDR1 SGHVS and CDR2 FQNEAQ come from the germline V gene. The CDR3 has 13 amino acids.

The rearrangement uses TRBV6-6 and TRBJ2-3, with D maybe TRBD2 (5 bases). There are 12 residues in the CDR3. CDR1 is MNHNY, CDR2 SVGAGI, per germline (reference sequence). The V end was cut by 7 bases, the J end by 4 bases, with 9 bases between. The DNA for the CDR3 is TGTGCCAGCACATCCGGGGCAGATACGCAGTATTTT. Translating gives CASTSGADTQYF.

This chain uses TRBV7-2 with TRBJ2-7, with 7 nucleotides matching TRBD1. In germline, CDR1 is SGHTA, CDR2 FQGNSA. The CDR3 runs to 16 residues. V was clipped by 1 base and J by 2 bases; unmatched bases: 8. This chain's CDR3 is CASSLGGQAPTYEQYF. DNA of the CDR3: TGTGCCAGCAGCTTAGGTGGACAGGCCCCAACCTACGAGCAGTACTTC.

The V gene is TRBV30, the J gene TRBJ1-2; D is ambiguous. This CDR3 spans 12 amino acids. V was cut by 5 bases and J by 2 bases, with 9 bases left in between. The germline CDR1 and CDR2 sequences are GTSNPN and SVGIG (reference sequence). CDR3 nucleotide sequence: TGTGCCTGGTCGGGGATAAACTATGGCTACACCTTC. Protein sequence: CAWSGINYGYTF.

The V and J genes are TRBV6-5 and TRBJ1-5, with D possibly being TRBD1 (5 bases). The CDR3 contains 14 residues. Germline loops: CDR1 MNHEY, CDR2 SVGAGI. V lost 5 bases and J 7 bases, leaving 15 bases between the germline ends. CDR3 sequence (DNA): TGTGCCAGCAGTGTGGCTTGGGGGGGACAGCCCCAGCATTTT. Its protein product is CASSVAWGGQPQHF.

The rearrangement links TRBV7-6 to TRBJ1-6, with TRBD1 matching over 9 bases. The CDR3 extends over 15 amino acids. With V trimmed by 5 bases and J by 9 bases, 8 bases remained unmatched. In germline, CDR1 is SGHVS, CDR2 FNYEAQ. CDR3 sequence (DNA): TGTGCCAGCAGCGTCGGGACAGGGTATTCTTCACCCCTCCACTTT. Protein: CASSVGTGYSSPLHF.

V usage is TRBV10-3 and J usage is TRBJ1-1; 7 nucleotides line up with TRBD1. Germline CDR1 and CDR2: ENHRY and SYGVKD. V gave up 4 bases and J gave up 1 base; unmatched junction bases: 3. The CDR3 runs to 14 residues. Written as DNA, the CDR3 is TGTGCCATCAGTGTGGGACAGAGGAACACTGAAGCTTTCTTT. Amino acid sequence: CAISVGQRNTEAFF.

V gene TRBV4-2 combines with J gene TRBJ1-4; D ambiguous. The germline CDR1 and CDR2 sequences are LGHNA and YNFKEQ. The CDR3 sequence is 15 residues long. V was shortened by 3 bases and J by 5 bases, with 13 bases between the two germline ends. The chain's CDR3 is CASSQGIRENEKLFF. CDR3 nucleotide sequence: TGTGCCAGCAGCCAGGGGATAAGGGAGAATGAAAAACTGTTTTTT.

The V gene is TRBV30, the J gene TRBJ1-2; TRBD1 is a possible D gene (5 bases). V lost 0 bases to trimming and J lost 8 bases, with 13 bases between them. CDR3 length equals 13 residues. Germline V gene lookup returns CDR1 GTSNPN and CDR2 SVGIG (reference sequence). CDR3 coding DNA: TGTGCCTGGAGTGTGTCGGGGGTGGACGGCTACACCTTC. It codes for CAWSVSGVDGYTF.

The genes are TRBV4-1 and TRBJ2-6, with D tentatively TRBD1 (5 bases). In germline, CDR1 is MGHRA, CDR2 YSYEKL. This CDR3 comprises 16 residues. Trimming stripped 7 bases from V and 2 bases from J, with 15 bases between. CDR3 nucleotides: TGCGCCAGCACCCATCAGGGTGCCGCTGGGGCCAACGTCCTGACTTTC. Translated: CASTHQGAAGANVLTF.

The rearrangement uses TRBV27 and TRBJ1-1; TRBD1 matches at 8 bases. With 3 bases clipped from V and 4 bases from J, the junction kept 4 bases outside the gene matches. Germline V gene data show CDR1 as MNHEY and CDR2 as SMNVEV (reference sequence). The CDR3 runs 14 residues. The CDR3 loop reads CASSFQGAGTEAFF. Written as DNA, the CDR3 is TGTGCCAGCAGTTTTCAGGGGGCAGGCACTGAAGCTTTCTTT.